The subject of this entry is one T cell receptor (beta chain). The data were taken from a study of T cell responses to AZD1222 COVID-19 vaccine. Generated by immunoSEQ multiplex PCR, the TCRdb table keeps only in-frame clones and is missing some. The sample shows approximately 97,000 clones, 91% of them seen only once. This CDR3 has 15 amino acids. Germline V CDR1 and CDR2: MDHEN, SYDVKM. Trimming left V 5 bases short and J 7 bases short, with 20 bases between. V is TRBV28 and J is TRBJ1-2; D remains unclear. This TCR was sampled from an adult in good health. The source was peripheral blood, collected on day 0 of AZD1222 vaccination. CDR3: CASSPRWQSFGGYTF. CDR3 in DNA: TGTGCCAGCAGTCCACGTTGGCAGTCATTTGGTGGCTACACCTTC.